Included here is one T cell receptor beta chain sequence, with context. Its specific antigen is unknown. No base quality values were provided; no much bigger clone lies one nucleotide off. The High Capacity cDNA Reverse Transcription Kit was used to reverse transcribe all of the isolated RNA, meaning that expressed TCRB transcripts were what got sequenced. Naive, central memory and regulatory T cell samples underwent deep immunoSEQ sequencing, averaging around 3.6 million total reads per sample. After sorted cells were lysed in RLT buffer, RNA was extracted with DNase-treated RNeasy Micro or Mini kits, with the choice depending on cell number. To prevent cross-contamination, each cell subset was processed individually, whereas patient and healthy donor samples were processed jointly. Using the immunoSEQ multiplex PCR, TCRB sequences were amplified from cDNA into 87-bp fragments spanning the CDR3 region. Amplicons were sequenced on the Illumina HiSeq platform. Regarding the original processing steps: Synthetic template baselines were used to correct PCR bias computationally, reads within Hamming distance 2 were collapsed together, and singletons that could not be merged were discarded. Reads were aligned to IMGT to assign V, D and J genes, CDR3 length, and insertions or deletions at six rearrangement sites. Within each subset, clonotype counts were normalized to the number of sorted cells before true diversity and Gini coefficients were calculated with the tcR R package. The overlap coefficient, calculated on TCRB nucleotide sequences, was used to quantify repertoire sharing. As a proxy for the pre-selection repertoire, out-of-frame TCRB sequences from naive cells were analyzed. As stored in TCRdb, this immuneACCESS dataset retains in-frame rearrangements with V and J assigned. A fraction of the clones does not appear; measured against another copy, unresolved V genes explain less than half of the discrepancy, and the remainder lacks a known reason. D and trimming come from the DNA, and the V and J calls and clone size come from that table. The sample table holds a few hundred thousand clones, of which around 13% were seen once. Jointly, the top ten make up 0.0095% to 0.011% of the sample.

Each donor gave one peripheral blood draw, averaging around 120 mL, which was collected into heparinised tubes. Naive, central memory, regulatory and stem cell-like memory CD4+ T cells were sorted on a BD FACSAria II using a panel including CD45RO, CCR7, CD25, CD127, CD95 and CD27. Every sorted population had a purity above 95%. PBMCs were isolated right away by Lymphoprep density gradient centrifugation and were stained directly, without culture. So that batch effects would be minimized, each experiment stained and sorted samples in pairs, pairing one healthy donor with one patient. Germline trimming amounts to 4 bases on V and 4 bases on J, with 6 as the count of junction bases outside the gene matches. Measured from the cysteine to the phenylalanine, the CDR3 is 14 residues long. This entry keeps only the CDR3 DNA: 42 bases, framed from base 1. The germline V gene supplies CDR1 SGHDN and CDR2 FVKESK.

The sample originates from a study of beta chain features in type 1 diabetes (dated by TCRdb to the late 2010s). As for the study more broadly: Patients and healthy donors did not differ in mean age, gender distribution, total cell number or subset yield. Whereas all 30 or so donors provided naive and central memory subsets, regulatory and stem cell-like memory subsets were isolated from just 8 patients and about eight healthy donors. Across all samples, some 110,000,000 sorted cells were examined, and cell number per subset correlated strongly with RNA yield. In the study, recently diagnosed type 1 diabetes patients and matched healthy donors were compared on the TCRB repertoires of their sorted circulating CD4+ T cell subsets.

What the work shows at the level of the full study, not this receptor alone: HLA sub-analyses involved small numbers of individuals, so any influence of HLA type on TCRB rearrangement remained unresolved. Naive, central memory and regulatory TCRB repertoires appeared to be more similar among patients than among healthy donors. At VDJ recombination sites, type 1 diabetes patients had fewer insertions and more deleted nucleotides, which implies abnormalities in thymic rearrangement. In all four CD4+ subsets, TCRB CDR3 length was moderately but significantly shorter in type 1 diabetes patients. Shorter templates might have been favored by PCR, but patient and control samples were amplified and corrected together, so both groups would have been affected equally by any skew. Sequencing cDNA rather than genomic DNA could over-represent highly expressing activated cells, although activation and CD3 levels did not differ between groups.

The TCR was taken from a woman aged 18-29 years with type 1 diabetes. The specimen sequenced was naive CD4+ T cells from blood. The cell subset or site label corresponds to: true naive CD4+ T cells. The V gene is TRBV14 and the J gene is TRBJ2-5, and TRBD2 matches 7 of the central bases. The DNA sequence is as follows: TGTGCCAGCAGCCTCGGGGGGTTCGGAGAGACCCAGTACTTC. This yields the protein CASSLGGFGETQYF.